This entry lists 16 T cell receptor beta chains sequenced from one sample in a study of tumor-infiltrating lymphocytes in glioblastoma multiforme. Three nested ARM-PCR rounds with V-beta and C-beta primers built TCRB libraries. Via MiXCR, TCRdb re-called the multiplex PCR reads, giving one row per CDR3 protein. The sample yields 12,000 or so distinct CDR3 sequences, roughly 68% seen once. The sequenced sample was brain tumor tissue. These receptors all come from a male donor with glioblastoma.

V and J are TRBV5-6 and TRBJ2-1; 10 positions match TRBD2. Germline V lookup: CDR1 SGHDT, CDR2 YYEEEE. The CDR3 is 16 amino acids. Trimming removed 1 base from V and 8 bases from J; junction bases left unmatched: 9. This CDR3 is CASSLYRLAGEDEQFF. As DNA, the CDR3 is TGTGCCAGCAGCTTGTATAGGCTAGCGGGAGAAGATGAGCAGTTCTTC.

The J gene is TRBJ1-4, the V gene TRBV29-1; possible D gene TRBD1, 5 bases. The CDR3 contains 11 residues. Looked up from germline, CDR1 is SQVTM and CDR2 is ANQGSEA. The V end lost 3 bases, the J end lost 11 bases, and 10 bases lay between the germline ends. The CDR3 sequence: CSVEVGHKLFF. CDR3 DNA: TGCAGCGTTGAGGTCGGACACAAACTGTTTTTT.

Turning to this clonotype: At one of its ends the junction is not consistent with the germline gene, which may arise from a read error. The chain combines TRBV12-3 or TRBV12-4 with TRBJ2-5; no definite D call. The CDR3 totals 13 residues. As DNA, the CDR3 is TGTCCCAGCAGTAATGAGGAACAAGAGACCCAGTACTTC. Its protein product is CPSSNEEQETQYF.

About this clonotype itself: A much larger clone is a single base away; this may be a read error. V usage is TRBV11-2 and J usage is TRBJ2-7; 9 positions match TRBD2. Germline CDR1 SGHAT, CDR2 FQNNGV. J was trimmed by 3 bases and V by 10 bases; bases with no gene match: 13. CDR3 length: 15 amino acids. CDR3 coding DNA: TGTGCCACCGACACGAGAGCGGGAGGTCTCTACGAGCAGTACTTC. It is translated as CATDTRAGGLYEQYF. The full variable domain, in which reference TRBV11-2 and TRBJ2-7 provide the parts outside the CDR3, is EAGVAQSPRYKIIEKRQSVAFWCNPISGHATLYWYQQILGQGPKLLIQFQNNGVVDDSQLPKDRFSAERLKGVDSTLKIQPAKLEDSAVYLCATDTRAGGLYEQYFGPGTRLTVT.

Regarding this clonotype: The missing conserved phenylalanine or tryptophan at the end of this CDR3 makes a read error likely. No DNA is shown, since the ends of the CDR3 on it are uncertain; the CDR3 is the one TCRdb lists. The chain links TRBV29-1 to TRBJ2-3. The germline gives CDR1 SQVTM, CDR2 ANQGSEA. The length of the CDR3 is 13 amino acids, counting both ends. CDR3 region: CSVAGTRTDTQCS.

Note on this clonotype: Since a much larger clone is just one base distant, this may be a read error. The rearrangement links TRBV16 to TRBJ2-7; D is perhaps TRBD1 (6 bases). CDR3 length: 15 amino acids. CDR1 and CDR2 (germline): KGHSY, FQNENV. CDR3 in DNA: TGTGCCAGCAGCCAACCTCCTAGGGGGATCTACGTGCAGTACTTC. This gives the protein CASSQPPRGIYVQYF.

This chain joins TRBV20-1 and TRBJ2-7, with 7 bases aligning to TRBD2. This CDR3 comprises 16 residues. Trimming at V came to 5 bases and at J to 5 bases, leaving 18 bases not matched to a gene. From germline, CDR1 is DFQATT and CDR2 SNEGSKA (reference sequence). The CDR3 protein is CSALSTSWRSSHEQYF. The CDR3 DNA follows: TGCAGTGCTCTTTCGACTAGCTGGAGGTCTTCCCACGAGCAGTACTTC.

This clonotype has at least ten counts. One end of the junction does not line up with germline, which may come from a read error. V usage is TRBV11-2 and J usage is TRBJ1-2; D is undetermined. Germline loops: CDR1 SGHAT, CDR2 FQNNGV. The CDR3 totals 12 residues. Here the CDR3 reads CASSSGLGGYIF. The CDR3 DNA reads TGTGCCAGCAGCTCAGGCTTGGGAGGCTACATCTTC.

This clonotype has ten or more counts. This rearrangement joins TRBV30 to TRBJ2-7; D call uncertain. The V and J ends lost 0 bases and 5 bases respectively, with 8 bases between them. Germline assignment: CDR1 GTSNPN and CDR2 SVGIG (reference sequence). The CDR3 sequence is 12 residues long. CDR3 nucleotides: TGTGCCTGGAGTGTTTTGAGGAACGAGCAGTACTTC. As protein: CAWSVLRNEQYF. Drawing the rest from reference TRBV30 and TRBJ2-7, the complete variable domain is SQTIHQWPATLVQPVGSPLSLECTVEGTSNPNLYWYRQAAGRGLQLLFYSVGIGQISSEVPQNLSASRPQDRQFILSSKKLLLSDSGFYLCAWSVLRNEQYFGPGTRLTVT.

V is TRBV11-2 and J is TRBJ2-7, with D perhaps TRBD2 (5 bases). CDR3 length equals 15 residues. Per the germline V gene, CDR1 is SGHAT and CDR2 is FQNNGV. V gave up 6 bases and J gave up 7 bases, with 22 bases separating them. DNA for the CDR3: TGTGCCAGCAGTTTCTCTAGCCTAGCACCATATGAGCAGTACTTC. Residues: CASSFSSLAPYEQYF.

This clonotype was recorded only once. A read error is likely, as this CDR3 ends without the conserved phenylalanine or tryptophan. The chain carries TRBV4-1 and TRBJ2-1; D is tentatively TRBD1 or TRBD2 (7 bases each). CDR1 and CDR2 (germline): MGHRA, YSYEKL. The V end was cut by 5 bases, the J end by 2 bases, with 19 bases between. This CDR3 region has 17 residues. CDR3 protein: CASSIQGGRAPYNEQFL. Written as DNA, the CDR3 is TGCGCCAGCAGCATCCAGGGGGGGCGGGCGCCCTACAATGAGCAGTTCTTG.

The V and J genes are TRBV6-5 and TRBJ1-2; TRBD1 might be the D (5 bases). Per the germline V gene, CDR1 is MNHEY and CDR2 is SVGAGI. V shed 4 bases and J shed 6 bases, with 24 bases lying between them. CDR3 length: 17 residues. The CDR3 DNA reads TGTGCCAGCAGTTCCCCGTCATCCCGCGGCGGGGCGGATGGCTACACCTTC. Its translation is CASSSPSSRGGADGYTF.

Only one count was recorded for this clonotype. One end of the junction varies from germline; a read error may be responsible. The gene calls are TRBV9 and TRBJ2-7; 7 bases align to TRBD1. The CDR3 spans 14 residues. Germline CDR1 is SGDLS and CDR2 is YYNGEE. CDR3 region: CASCVDPGGYEQYF. DNA of the CDR3: TGTGCCAGCTGCGTAGACCCAGGGGGCTACGAGCAGTACTTC.

The chain links TRBV11-2 to TRBJ1-2, with D hard to call. Trimming removed 1 base from V and 2 bases from J, with 11 bases in between. In germline, CDR1 is SGHAT, CDR2 FQNNGV. The length of the CDR3 is 15 residues. In nucleotides, the CDR3 is TGTGCCAGCAGCTTAGGAATCCTGGGAAACTATGGCTACACCTTC. It translates to CASSLGILGNYGYTF.

This clonotype was recorded many times. CDR3 sequence: CASSSAGDSEAFF. DNA for the CDR3: TGTGCCAGCAGCTCCGCCGGGGATAGTGAAGCTTTCTTT. V usage is TRBV7-3 and J usage is TRBJ1-1; D unclear. Germline CDR1 SGHTA, CDR2 FQGTGA. V lost 4 bases, J lost 7 bases, and 13 bases lay in between. This CDR3 has 13 residues.

On this clonotype itself: This CDR3 is missing its conserved last phenylalanine or tryptophan, likely due to a read error. The DNA is omitted, as the CDR3 cannot be located on it reliably, and the CDR3 follows TCRdb's listing. CDR3 amino acids: CSAATGGLAGVPYNEQPC. The chain carries TRBV20-1 and TRBJ2-1; the table's D call of TRBD2 was not tested on the DNA. Inclusive of both ends, the CDR3 amounts to 18 amino acids. Germline V lookup: CDR1 DFQATT, CDR2 SNEGSKA (reference sequence).